These 15 T cell receptor beta chains originate from one sample sequenced in a study of cytomegalovirus exposure and HLA in healthy donors. A multiplex PCR was run with 60 Vbeta primers and 13 Jbeta primers. Sequenced by immunoSEQ multiplex PCR; TCRdb stores in-frame clones only, minus some. The sample has 100,000 to 150,000 clones; around 80% are singletons. Sequencing was performed on PBMCs. Receptor source: a woman in her twenties or thirties in good health and CMV-seronegative.

The chain couples TRBV5-8 to TRBJ2-6; 8 bases line up with TRBD1. J lost 3 bases, V lost 0 bases, and 5 bases had no gene match. The CDR3 loop spans 17 amino acids. Per the germline V gene, CDR1 is SGHTS and CDR2 is YDEGEE. The CDR3 spells CASSLVAGGGGANVLTF. CDR3 DNA sequence: TGTGCCAGCAGCTTGGTGGCAGGGGGCGGTGGGGCCAACGTCCTGACTTTC.

The chain carries TRBV11-3 and TRBJ2-3; a possible D gene is TRBD2 (5 bases). The CDR3 is 12 amino acids. Per the germline V gene, CDR1 is SGHNT and CDR2 is YENEEA. V was shortened by 3 bases and J by 5 bases, with 6 bases between the two germline ends. The CDR3 DNA sequence: TGTGCCAGCAGCTTTGGGAGAGATACGCAGTATTTT. Its translation is CASSFGRDTQYF.

V is TRBV19 and J is TRBJ1-5, with TRBD1 as a possible D gene (6 bases). The CDR3 is 17 residues long. Germline lookup yields CDR1 LNHDA and CDR2 SQIVND (reference sequence). Trimming stripped 8 bases from V and 0 bases from J, with 20 bases between. The DNA of the CDR3 is TGTGCCAGTTCGCCAGGGGAGTGGACCTATAGCAATCAGCCCCAGCATTTT. This codes for CASSPGEWTYSNQPQHF.

The V and J genes are TRBV5-4 and TRBJ1-1; D ambiguous. Trimming shortened V by 2 bases and J by 1 base, and 6 bases separated the two germline ends. The V gene's germline CDR1 is SGHNT and CDR2 YYREEE (reference sequence). The CDR3 has 13 amino acids. The CDR3 sequence is CASSFPGNTEAFF. CDR3 nucleotides: TGTGCCAGCAGCTTCCCGGGGAACACTGAAGCTTTCTTT.

The genes are TRBV11-2 and TRBJ1-1, with D tentatively TRBD1 (5 bases). The CDR3 runs to 13 residues. V lost 4 bases and J lost 4, with 10 bases in between. Per germline, CDR1 SGHAT and CDR2 FQNNGV. For the CDR3, the DNA is TGTGCCAGCAGCTCGCAGGGAGGCACTGAAGCTTTCTTT. Amino acids: CASSSQGGTEAFF.

The chain links TRBV7-6 to TRBJ2-5; TRBD2 matches at 7 bases. This CDR3 contains 15 residues. J lost 5 bases, V lost 5 bases, and 11 bases had no gene match. Germline V gene lookup returns CDR1 SGHVS and CDR2 FNYEAQ. The CDR3 DNA sequence: TGTGCCAGCAGCCCCCGTCCGGGGGAGGGGGAGACCCAGTACTTC. Translating gives CASSPRPGEGETQYF.

The V and J genes are TRBV6-6 and TRBJ2-7; TRBD1 might be the D (5 bases). V shed 6 bases and J shed 3 bases, with 12 bases lying between them. This CDR3 has 13 amino acids. Germline CDR1 and CDR2: MNHNY and SVGAGI (reference sequence). The chain's CDR3 is CASSRDSGYEQYF. In DNA form, the CDR3 reads TGTGCCAGCAGCCGAGACAGTGGCTACGAGCAGTACTTC.

V is TRBV10-3 and J is TRBJ1-3; 7 nucleotides agree with TRBD1. The germline gives CDR1 ENHRY, CDR2 SYGVKD. V lost 11 bases, J lost 4 bases, and 8 bases stayed unmatched. CDR3 size: 13 residues. The CDR3 coding sequence is TGTGCCTCCCGTGACAGGGAGGGAAACACCATATATTTT. It specifies CASRDREGNTIYF.

This clone was recorded only once. The V and J genes are TRBV27 and TRBJ2-1; D is uncertain. CDR3 length equals 12 residues. Trimming cost V 6 bases and J 4 bases, with 7 bases left between them. CDR1 is MNHEY and CDR2 is SMNVEV in the germline V gene (reference sequence). The CDR3: CASSKNYNEQFF. The DNA of the CDR3 is TGTGCCAGCAGCAAAAATTACAATGAGCAGTTCTTC.

J is TRBJ1-2 and V is TRBV9; 10 bases match TRBD1. Per germline, CDR1 SGDLS and CDR2 YYNGEE. The junction had 9 bases not matched to a gene; V was cut back by 1 base and J by 6 bases. The CDR3 sequence is 16 residues long. The DNA of the CDR3 is TGTGCCAGCAGCGTACTCCCGACAGGGGGCCTCGATGGCTACACCTTC. It codes for CASSVLPTGGLDGYTF.

The V call is TRBV11-3, the J call TRBJ2-7; D is unclear. The CDR3 contains 12 residues. Trimming left V 0 bases short and J 5 bases short, with 5 bases between. The germline V gene encodes CDR1 SGHNT and CDR2 YENEEA. The chain's CDR3 is CASSLDEHEQYF. The CDR3 DNA sequence: TGTGCCAGCAGCTTAGATGAGCACGAGCAGTACTTC. Full variable domain (missing parts from reference TRBV11-3 and TRBJ2-7): EAGVVQSPRYKIIEKKQPVAFWCNPISGHNTLYWYLQNLGQGPELLIRYENEEAVDDSQLPKDRFSAERLKGVDSTLKIQPAELGDSAVYLCASSLDEHEQYFGPGTRLTVT.

The chain uses TRBV6-6 and TRBJ2-3, with TRBD2 matching 8 bases. V dropped 7 bases and J dropped 0; count of bases not matched to a gene: 6. Per germline, CDR1 MNHNY and CDR2 SVGAGI (reference sequence). The CDR3 runs 15 residues. This CDR3 reads CASIPGGRSTDTQYF. The CDR3 nucleotides are TGTGCCAGCATCCCGGGGGGGAGAAGCACAGATACGCAGTATTTT.

The CDR3 sequence is CAWSLGGESTIYF. CDR3 nucleotides: TGTGCCTGGAGTCTCGGGGGGGAGAGCACCATATATTTT. The V gene is TRBV30, the J gene TRBJ1-3; D is perhaps TRBD1 (5 bases). The CDR3 consists of 13 residues. V lost 2 bases and J lost 9, with 14 bases in between. Germline V CDR1 and CDR2: GTSNPN, SVGIG (reference sequence).

V gene TRBV7-9 combines with J gene TRBJ2-1, with 7 bases lining up with TRBD2. V was pared by 3 bases and J by 0 bases, with 8 bases of the junction left unmatched. CDR1 and CDR2 (germline): SEHNR, FQNEAQ (reference sequence). The CDR3 has 17 amino acids. The CDR3 loop reads CASSFPPSGPSYNEQFF. CDR3 coding DNA: TGTGCCAGCAGCTTCCCTCCTAGCGGCCCCTCCTACAATGAGCAGTTCTTC.

As DNA, the CDR3 is TGTGCCAGCAGTTTAGAAGAGACCCAGTACTTC. Its protein product is CASSLEETQYF. The V and J genes are TRBV6-5 and TRBJ2-5; D not certain. CDR1 and CDR2 from the germline V gene are MNHEY and SVGAGI. This CDR3 comprises 11 residues. V shed 4 bases and J shed 3 bases, with 3 bases lying between them.